This T cell receptor beta chain was found in a study of human T cells and chemical hapten exposure. Across the whole study: TCR yield per sample varied, mainly due to pooled library volumes. Study results and limitations: The number of TCRs over 1 in 1000 frequency stayed unchanged after DPC.

This clonotype was seen many times. Its target is not known. Trimming removed 1 base from V and 4 bases from J, with 2 bases in between. From germline, CDR1 is SGHAT and CDR2 FQNNGV. The CDR3 has 13 amino acids. It was the library that attached unique molecular identifiers to individual cDNA molecules. As handled by the study authors: 96,000 or so TCRs per sample was the median, with a range of 23,224 to 690,600. Each CDR3 protein is one row after TCRdb ran MiXCR on the RACE reads. The V and J calls were determined by TCRdb, not by the authors. The sample has some 120,000 distinct CDR3 sequences, approximately 9% seen once. Time point noted: healthy volunteer bleed at 2 weeks. Sequencing started from total RNA isolated from unfractionated whole blood.

Sequencing was performed on whole blood. The sequence was obtained from a male donor in good health. Some clones in this sample may be carry-over from other donors' samples. The V gene is TRBV11-2, the J gene TRBJ2-6; D remains ambiguous. CDR3 in amino acids: CASSLVGANVLTF. In DNA form, the CDR3 reads TGTGCCAGCAGCTTAGTCGGGGCCAACGTCCTGACTTTC.